The 3 T cell receptor beta chains presented below share a single source sample, sequenced in a study of blood T cell repertoires in COVID-19. Sequencing was performed with immunoSEQ multiplex PCR; in TCRdb, only in-frame clones are kept and a portion is missing. This table holds tens of thousands of clones, more than 75% found once. Source material: peripheral blood. The receptors originated from a man aged 60-69 years with acute or convalescent COVID-19.

The CDR3, as DNA: TGTGCCAGCAGTGAAACGGGACAGGGGGCTTACTATGGCTACACCTTC. Its protein is CASSETGQGAYYGYTF. The V call is TRBV2, the J call TRBJ1-2; 12 nucleotides agree with TRBD1. This CDR3 has 16 residues. Trimming cost V 2 bases and J 3 bases; bases outside gene matches: 4. Germline V CDR1 and CDR2: SNHLY, FYNNEI.

The chain links TRBV7-9 to TRBJ2-7, with 10 bases aligning to TRBD2. Germline loops: CDR1 SEHNR, CDR2 FQNEAQ (reference sequence). The ends lost 5 bases at V and 3 bases at J; junction bases unmatched: 4. The CDR3 is 14 residues long. The CDR3 here is CASSPWTSGYEQYF. Here the CDR3 DNA reads TGTGCCAGCAGCCCCTGGACTAGCGGCTACGAGCAGTACTTC.

This clone was seen once. The chain recombines TRBV6-6 with TRBJ1-1, with a possible D match to TRBD1 (6 bases). The CDR3 covers 12 residues. Germline lookup yields CDR1 MNHNY and CDR2 SVGAGI (reference sequence). V lost 11 bases and J 4 bases, leaving 14 bases between the germline ends. CDR3 sequence (DNA): TGTGCCGCAGGGGTGCGAGCCACTGAAGCTTTCTTT. Protein sequence: CAAGVRATEAFF.